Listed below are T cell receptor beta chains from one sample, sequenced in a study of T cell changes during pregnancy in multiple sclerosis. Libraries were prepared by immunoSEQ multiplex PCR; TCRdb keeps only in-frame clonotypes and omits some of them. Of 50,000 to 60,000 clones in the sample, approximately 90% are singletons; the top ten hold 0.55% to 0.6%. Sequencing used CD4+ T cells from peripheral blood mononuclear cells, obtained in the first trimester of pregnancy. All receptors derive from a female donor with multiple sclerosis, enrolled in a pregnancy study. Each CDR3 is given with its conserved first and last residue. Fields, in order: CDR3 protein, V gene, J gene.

CDR3: CASRQGGGAGNYGYTF
V: TRBV28
J: TRBJ1-2

CDR3: CAWRGPYEQYF
V: TRBV30
J: TRBJ2-7

CDR3: CASSSSGNEAFF
V: TRBV11-3
J: TRBJ1-1

CDR3: CASSLGRGRSTDTQYF
V: TRBV7-9
J: TRBJ2-3

CDR3: CATSPMSGVTDTQYF
V: TRBV15
J: TRBJ2-3

CDR3: CASSSWTGQETQYF
V: TRBV5-4
J: TRBJ2-5

CDR3: CASSLQSAGHAYNEQFF
V: TRBV7-2
J: TRBJ2-1

CDR3: CASSFLDGLAFSGANVLTF
V: TRBV5-6
J: TRBJ2-6

CDR3: CASSFIDRRNQPQHF
V: TRBV7-2
J: TRBJ1-5

CDR3: CASSYSLRSSYEQYF
V: TRBV27
J: TRBJ2-7

CDR3: CASSIGERSEQFF
V: TRBV6-6
J: TRBJ2-1

CDR3: CASSFTGRVETQYF
V: TRBV27
J: TRBJ2-5

CDR3: CASSLRLAGGYEQFF
V: TRBV11-3
J: TRBJ2-1

CDR3: CSVSGRANTEAFF
V: TRBV29-1
J: TRBJ1-1

CDR3: CASSQALQGRDTGELFF
V: TRBV4-2
J: TRBJ2-2

CDR3: CASSLDGGSYEQYF
V: TRBV7-3
J: TRBJ2-7

CDR3: CATDWTGGINQPQHF
V: TRBV6-1
J: TRBJ1-5

CDR3: CAWSGRFGTGGGKPQHF
V: TRBV30
J: TRBJ1-5

CDR3: CASSLAGGAETQYF
V: TRBV5-5
J: TRBJ2-5

CDR3: CASSLGQGAPGEQFF
V: TRBV7-8
J: TRBJ2-1

CDR3: CASSENPGHKAGNTEAFF
V: TRBV6-1
J: TRBJ1-1

CDR3: CATSRETSGVTDTQYF
V: TRBV15
J: TRBJ2-3

CDR3: CAISGTGWITEAFF
V: TRBV10-3
J: TRBJ1-1

CDR3: CASSQTREEGQYF
V: TRBV14
J: TRBJ2-7

CDR3: CASSARQGGGTEAFF
V: TRBV9
J: TRBJ1-1

CDR3: CASSPPDGSGRNNEQFF
V: TRBV18
J: TRBJ2-1

CDR3: CASSTPSSGRAYEQYF
V: TRBV28
J: TRBJ2-7

CDR3: CASRGTRQGAYEQYF
V: TRBV28
J: TRBJ2-7

CDR3: CATGTGVNEQFF
V: TRBV28
J: TRBJ2-1

CDR3: CASSTRQTYNSPLHF
V: TRBV21-1
J: TRBJ1-6

CDR3: CSATEGGPYNEQFF
V: TRBV29-1
J: TRBJ2-1

CDR3: CASSRGDRDEQFF
V: TRBV18
J: TRBJ2-1

CDR3: CASSQGTGDNSPLHF
V: TRBV5-1
J: TRBJ1-6

CDR3: CASSLYPGELFF
V: TRBV5-1
J: TRBJ2-2

CDR3: CASPSLELFTKNIQYF
V: TRBV11-3
J: TRBJ2-4

CDR3: CAWSSGLGEQPQHF
V: TRBV30
J: TRBJ1-5

CDR3: CASSVVGAGPNTEAFF
V: TRBV9
J: TRBJ1-1

CDR3: CASSRQGQGQPQHF
V: TRBV7-9
J: TRBJ1-5

CDR3: CASSVDRGAYEQYF
V: TRBV2
J: TRBJ2-7

CDR3: CASRESQGWSGELFF
V: TRBV9
J: TRBJ2-2

CDR3: CASSSGLEPSYEQYF
V: TRBV5-1
J: TRBJ2-7

CDR3: CASSPMTRFDSGELFF
V: TRBV5-1
J: TRBJ2-2

CDR3: CASRTTGAYTEAFF
V: TRBV19
J: TRBJ1-1

CDR3: CASTEPWGQGLNYGYTF
V: TRBV28
J: TRBJ1-2

CDR3: CASSETTGGANTQYF
V: TRBV2
J: TRBJ2-3

CDR3: CASSLGRGLARDTQYF
V: TRBV11-2
J: TRBJ2-3

CDR3: CASSLAFAGARKTQYF
V: TRBV7-2
J: TRBJ2-5

CDR3: CASSLNDRFQETQYF
V: TRBV28
J: TRBJ2-5

CDR3: CASQSQASGGRGQYF
V: TRBV27
J: TRBJ2-7

CDR3: CAWSEGAGTQYF
V: TRBV30
J: TRBJ2-5

CDR3: CASSPGLAGGRRETQYF
V: TRBV27
J: TRBJ2-5

CDR3: CASRTTRAGDYEQYF
V: TRBV27
J: TRBJ2-7

CDR3: CASNEGGFGYTF
V: TRBV25-1
J: TRBJ1-2